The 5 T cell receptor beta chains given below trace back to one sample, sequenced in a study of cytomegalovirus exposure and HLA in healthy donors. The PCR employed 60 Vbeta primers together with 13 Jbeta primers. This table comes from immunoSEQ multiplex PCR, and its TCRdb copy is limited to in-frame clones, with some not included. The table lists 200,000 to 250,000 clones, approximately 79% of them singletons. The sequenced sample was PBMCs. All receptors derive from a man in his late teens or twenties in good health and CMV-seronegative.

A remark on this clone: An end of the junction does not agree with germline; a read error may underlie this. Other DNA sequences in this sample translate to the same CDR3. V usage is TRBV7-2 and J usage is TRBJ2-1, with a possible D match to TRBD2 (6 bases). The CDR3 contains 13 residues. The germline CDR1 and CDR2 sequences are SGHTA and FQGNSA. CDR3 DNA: TGCGCCAGCAGCTCAAAAGGGAGGAATGAGCAGTTCTTC. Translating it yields CASSSKGRNEQFF. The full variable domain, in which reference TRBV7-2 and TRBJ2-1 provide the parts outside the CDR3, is GAGVSQSPSNKVTEKGKDVELRCDPISGHTALYWYRQSLGQGLEFLIYFQGNSAPDKSGLPSDRFSAERTGGSVSTLTIQRTQQEDSAVYLCASSSKGRNEQFFGPGTRLTVL.

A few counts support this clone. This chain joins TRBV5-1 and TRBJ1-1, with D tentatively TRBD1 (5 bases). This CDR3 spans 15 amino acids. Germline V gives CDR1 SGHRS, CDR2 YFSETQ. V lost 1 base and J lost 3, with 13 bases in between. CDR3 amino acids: CASSLSGSGYTEAFF. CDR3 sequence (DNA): TGCGCCAGCAGCTTGTCAGGGTCTGGGTACACTGAAGCTTTCTTT.

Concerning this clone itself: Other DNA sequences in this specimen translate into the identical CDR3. This CDR3 is CAWSPGAYEQYF. Here the CDR3 DNA reads TGTGCCTGGAGTCCCGGAGCCTACGAGCAGTACTTC. The rearrangement joins TRBV30 to TRBJ2-7; D not certain. This CDR3 has 12 amino acids. The ends were cut back, 2 bases at V and 2 bases at J, with 7 bases in the middle. Germline V lookup: CDR1 GTSNPN, CDR2 SVGIG (reference sequence).

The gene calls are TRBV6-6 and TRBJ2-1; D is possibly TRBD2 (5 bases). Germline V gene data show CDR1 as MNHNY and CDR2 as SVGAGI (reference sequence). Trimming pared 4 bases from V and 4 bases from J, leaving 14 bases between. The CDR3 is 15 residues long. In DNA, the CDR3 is TGTGCCAGCAGTTCGGGAATCCTAGAATACAATGAGCAGTTCTTC. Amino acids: CASSSGILEYNEQFF.

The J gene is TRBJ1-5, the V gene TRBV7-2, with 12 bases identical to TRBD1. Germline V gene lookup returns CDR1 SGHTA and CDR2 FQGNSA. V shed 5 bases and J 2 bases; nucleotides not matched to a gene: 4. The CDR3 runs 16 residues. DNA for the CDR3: TGTGCCAGCAGCCCGGGACAGGGGGCTGGCAATCAGCCCCAGCATTTT. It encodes CASSPGQGAGNQPQHF.